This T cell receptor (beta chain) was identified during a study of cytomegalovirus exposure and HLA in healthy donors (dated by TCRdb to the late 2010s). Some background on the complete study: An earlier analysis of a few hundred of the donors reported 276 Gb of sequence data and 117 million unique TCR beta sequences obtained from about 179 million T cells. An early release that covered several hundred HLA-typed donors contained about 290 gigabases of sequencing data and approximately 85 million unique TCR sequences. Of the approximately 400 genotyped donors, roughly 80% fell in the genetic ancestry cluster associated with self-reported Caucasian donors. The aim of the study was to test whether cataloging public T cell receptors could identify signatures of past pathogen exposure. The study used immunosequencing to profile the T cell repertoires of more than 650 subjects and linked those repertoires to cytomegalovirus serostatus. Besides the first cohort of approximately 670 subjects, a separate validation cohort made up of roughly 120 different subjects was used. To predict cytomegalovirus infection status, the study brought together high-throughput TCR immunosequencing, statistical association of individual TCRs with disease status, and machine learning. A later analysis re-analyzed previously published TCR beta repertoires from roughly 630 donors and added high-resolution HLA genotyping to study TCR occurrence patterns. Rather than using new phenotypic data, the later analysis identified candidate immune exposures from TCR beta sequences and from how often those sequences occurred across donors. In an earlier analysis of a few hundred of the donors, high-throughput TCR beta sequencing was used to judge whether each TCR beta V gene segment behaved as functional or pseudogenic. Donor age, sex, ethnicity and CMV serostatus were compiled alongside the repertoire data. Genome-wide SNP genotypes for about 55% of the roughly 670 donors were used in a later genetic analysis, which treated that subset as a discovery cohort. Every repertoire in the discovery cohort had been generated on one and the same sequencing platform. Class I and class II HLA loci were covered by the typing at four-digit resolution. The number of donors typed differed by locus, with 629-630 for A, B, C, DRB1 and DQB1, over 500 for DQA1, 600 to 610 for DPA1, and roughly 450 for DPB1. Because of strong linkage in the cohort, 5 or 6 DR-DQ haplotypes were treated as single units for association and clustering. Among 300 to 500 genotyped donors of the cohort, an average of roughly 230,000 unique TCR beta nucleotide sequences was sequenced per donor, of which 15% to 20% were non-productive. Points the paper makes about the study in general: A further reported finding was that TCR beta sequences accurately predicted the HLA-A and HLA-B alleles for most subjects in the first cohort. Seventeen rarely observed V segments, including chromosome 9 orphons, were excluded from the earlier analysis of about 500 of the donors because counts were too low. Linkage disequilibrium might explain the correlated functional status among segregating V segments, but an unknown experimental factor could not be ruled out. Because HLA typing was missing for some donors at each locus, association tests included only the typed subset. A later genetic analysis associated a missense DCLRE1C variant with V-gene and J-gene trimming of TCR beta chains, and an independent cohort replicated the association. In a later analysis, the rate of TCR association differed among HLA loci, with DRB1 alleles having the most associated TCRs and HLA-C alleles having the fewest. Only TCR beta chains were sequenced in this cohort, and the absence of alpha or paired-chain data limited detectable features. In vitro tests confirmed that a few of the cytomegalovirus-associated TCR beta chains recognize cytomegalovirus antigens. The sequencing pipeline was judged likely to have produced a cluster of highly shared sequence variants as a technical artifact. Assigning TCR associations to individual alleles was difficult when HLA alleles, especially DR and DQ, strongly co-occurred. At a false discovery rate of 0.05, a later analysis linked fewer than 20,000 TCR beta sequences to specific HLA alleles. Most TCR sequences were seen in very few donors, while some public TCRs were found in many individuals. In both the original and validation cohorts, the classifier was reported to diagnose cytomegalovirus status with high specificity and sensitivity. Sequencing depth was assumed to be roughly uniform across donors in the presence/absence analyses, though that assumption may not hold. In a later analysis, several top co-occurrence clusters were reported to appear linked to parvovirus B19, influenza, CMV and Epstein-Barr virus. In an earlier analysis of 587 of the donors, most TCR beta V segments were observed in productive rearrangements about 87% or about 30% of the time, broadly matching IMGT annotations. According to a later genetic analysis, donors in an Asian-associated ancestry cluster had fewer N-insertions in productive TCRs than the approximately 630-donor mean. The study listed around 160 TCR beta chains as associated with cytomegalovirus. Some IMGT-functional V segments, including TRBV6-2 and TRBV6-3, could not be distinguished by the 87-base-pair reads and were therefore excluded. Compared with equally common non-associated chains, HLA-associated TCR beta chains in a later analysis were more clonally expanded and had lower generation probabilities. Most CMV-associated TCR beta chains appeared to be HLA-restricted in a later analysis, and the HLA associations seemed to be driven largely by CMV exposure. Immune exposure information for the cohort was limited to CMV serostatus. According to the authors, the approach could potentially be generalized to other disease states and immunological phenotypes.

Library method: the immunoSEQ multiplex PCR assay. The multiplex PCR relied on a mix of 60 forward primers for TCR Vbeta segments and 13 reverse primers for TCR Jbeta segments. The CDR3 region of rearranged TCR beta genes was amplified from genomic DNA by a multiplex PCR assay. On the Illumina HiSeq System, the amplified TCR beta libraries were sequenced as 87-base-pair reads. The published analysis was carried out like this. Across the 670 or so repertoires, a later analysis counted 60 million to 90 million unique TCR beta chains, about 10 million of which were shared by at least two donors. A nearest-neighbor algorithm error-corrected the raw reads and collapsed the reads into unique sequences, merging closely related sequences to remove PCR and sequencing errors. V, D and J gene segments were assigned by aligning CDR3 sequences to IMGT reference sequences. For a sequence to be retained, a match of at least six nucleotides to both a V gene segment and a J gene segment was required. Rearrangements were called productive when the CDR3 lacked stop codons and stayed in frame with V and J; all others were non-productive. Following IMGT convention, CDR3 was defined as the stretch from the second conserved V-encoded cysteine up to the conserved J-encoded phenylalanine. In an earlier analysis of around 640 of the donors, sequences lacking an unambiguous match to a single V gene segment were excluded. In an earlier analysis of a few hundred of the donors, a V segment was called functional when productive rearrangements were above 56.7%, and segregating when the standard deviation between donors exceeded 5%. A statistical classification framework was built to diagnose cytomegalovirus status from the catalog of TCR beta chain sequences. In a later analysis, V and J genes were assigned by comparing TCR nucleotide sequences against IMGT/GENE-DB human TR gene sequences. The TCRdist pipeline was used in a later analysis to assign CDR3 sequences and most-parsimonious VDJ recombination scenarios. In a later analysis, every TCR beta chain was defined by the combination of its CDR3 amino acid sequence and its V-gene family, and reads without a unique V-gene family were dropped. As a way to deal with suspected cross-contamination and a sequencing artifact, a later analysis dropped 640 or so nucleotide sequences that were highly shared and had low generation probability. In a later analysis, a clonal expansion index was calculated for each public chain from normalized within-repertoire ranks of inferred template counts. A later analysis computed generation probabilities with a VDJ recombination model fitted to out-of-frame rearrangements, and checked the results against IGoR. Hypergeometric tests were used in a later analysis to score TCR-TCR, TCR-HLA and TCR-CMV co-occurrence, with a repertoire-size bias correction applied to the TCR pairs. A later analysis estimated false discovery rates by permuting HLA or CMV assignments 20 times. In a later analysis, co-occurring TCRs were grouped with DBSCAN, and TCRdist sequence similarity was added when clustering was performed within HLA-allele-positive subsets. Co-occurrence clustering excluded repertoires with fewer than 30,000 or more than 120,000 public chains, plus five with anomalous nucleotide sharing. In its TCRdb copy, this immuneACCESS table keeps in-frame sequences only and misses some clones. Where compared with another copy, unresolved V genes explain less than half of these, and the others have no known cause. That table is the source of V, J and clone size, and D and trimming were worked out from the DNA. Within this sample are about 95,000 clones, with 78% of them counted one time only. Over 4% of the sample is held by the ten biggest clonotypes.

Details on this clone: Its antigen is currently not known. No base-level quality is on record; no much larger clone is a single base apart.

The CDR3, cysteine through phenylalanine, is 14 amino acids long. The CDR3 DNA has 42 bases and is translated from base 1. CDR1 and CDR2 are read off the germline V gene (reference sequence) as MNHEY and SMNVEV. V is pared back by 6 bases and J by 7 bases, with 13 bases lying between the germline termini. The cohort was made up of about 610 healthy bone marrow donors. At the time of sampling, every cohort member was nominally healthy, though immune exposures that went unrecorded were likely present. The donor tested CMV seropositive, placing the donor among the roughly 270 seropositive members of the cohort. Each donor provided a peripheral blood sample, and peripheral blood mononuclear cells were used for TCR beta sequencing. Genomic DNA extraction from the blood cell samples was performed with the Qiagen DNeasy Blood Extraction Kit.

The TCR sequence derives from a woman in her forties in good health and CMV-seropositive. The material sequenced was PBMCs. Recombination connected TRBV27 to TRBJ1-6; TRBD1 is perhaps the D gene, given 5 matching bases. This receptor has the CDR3 CASRQGASNSPLHF. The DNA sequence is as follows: TGTGCCAGCAGGCAGGGCGCCTCCAATTCACCCCTCCACTTT.